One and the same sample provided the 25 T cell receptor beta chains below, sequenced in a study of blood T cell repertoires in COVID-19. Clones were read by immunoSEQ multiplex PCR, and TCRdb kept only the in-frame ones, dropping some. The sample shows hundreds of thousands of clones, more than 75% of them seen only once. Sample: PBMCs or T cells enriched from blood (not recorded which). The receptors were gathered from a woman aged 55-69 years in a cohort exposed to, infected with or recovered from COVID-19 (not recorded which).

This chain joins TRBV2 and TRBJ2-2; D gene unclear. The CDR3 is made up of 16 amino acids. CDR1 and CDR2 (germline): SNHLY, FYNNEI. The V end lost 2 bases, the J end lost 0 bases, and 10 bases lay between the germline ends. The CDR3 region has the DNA TGTGCCAGCAGTGAATCGCGTCTTTCGAACACCGGGGAGCTGTTTTTT. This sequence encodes CASSESRLSNTGELFF.

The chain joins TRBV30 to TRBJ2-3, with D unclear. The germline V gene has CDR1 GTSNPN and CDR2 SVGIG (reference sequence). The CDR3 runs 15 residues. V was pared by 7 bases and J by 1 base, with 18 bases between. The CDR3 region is CAFSTQSHGTDTQYF. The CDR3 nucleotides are TGTGCCTTTTCCACCCAGTCCCATGGCACAGATACGCAGTATTTT.

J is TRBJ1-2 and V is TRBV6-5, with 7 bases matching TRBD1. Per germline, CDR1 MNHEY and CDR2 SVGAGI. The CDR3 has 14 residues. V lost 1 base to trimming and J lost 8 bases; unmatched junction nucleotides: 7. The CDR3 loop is CASSYLEGARGYTF. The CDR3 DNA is TGTGCCAGCAGTTACTTGGAGGGGGCGCGGGGCTACACCTTC.

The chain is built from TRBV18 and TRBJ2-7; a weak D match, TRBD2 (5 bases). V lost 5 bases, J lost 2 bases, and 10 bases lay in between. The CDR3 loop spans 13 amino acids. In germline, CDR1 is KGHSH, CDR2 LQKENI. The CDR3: CASSAADTYEQYF. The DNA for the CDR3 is TGTGCCAGCTCAGCAGCGGATACCTACGAGCAGTACTTC.

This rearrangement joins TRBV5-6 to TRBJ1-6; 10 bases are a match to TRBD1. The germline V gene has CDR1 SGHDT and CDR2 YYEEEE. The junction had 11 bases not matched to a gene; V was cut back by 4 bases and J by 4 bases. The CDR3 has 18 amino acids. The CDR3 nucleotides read TGTGCCAGCAGCGAGGACCGGGACAGGGGAAAATATAATTCACCCCTCCACTTT. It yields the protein CASSEDRDRGKYNSPLHF.

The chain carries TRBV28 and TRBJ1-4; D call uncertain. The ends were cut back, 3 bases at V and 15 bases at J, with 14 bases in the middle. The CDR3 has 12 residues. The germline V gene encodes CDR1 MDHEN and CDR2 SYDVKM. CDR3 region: CASSFGRGPLFF. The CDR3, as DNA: TGTGCCAGCAGTTTTGGGCGGGGTCCCTTGTTTTTT.

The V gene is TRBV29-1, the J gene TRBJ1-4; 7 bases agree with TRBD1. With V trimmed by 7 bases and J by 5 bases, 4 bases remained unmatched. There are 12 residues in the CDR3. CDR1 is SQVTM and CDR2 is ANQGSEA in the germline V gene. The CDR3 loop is CSAPGQNEKLFF. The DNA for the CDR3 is TGCAGCGCCCCGGGACAGAATGAAAAACTGTTTTTT. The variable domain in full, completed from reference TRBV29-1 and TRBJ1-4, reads SAVISQKPSRDICQRGTSLTIQCQVDSQVTMMFWYRQQPGQSLTLIATANQGSEATYESGFVIDKFPISRPNLTFSTLTVSNMSPEDSSIYLCSAPGQNEKLFFGSGTQLSVL.

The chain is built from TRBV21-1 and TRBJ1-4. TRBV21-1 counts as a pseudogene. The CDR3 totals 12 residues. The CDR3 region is CASNPGGEKLFF. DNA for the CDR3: TGTGCCAGCAACCCGGGGGGTGAAAAACTGTTTTTT.

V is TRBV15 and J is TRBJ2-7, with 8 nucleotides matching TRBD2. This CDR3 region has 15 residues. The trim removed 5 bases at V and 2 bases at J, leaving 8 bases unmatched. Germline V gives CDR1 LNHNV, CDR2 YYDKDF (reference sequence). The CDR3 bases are TGTGCCACCAGCCTTAGCGGGACCTCTCCCTACGAGCAGTACTTC. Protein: CATSLSGTSPYEQYF. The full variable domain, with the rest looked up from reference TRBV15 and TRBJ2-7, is DAMVIQNPRYQVTQFGKPVTLSCSQTLNHNVMYWYQQKSSQAPKLLFHYYDKDFNNEADTPDNFQSRRPNTSFCFLDIRSPGLGDTAMYLCATSLSGTSPYEQYFGPGTRLTVT.

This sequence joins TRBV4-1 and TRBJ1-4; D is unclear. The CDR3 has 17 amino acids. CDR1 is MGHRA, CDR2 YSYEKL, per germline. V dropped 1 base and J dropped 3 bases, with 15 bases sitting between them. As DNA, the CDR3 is TGCGCCAGCAGCCAAGGGCGAGCGGGCTCGGCTAATGAAAAACTGTTTTTT. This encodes CASSQGRAGSANEKLFF.

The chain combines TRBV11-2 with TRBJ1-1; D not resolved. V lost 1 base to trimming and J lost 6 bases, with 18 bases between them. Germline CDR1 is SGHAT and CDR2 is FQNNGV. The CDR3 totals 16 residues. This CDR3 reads CASSLGAVSTGAEAFF. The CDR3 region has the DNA TGTGCCAGCAGCTTAGGGGCAGTTTCCACCGGCGCTGAAGCTTTCTTT.

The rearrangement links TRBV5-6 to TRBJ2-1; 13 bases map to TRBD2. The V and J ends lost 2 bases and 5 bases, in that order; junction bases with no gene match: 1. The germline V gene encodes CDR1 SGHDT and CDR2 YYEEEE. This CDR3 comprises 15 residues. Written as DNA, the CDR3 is TGTGCCAGCAGCTTACTAGCGGGAGGGGACAATGAGCAGTTCTTC. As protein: CASSLLAGGDNEQFF.

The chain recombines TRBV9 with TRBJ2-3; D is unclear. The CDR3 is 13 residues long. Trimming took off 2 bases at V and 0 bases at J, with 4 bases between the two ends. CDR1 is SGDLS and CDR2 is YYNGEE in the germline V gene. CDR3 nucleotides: TGTGCCAGCAGCGTCTCTAGCACAGATACGCAGTATTTT. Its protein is CASSVSSTDTQYF.

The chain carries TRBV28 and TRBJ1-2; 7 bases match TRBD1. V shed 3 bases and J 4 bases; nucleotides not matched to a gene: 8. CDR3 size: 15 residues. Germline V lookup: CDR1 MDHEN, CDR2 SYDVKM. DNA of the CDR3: TGTGCCAGCAGTTTCCCGACAGGGACCGCCTATGGCTACACCTTC. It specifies CASSFPTGTAYGYTF.

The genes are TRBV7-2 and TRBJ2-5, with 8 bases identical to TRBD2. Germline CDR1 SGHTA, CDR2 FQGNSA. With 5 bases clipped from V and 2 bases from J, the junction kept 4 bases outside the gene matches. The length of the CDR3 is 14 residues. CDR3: CASSELAGQETQYF. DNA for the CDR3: TGTGCCAGCAGCGAGCTAGCGGGTCAAGAGACCCAGTACTTC.

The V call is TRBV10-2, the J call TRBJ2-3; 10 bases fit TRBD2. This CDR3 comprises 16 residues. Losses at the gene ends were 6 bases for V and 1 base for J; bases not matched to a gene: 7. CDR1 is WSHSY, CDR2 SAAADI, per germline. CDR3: CASRPFLAGGTDTQYF. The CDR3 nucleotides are TGCGCCAGCAGGCCCTTCCTAGCGGGAGGCACAGATACGCAGTATTTT.

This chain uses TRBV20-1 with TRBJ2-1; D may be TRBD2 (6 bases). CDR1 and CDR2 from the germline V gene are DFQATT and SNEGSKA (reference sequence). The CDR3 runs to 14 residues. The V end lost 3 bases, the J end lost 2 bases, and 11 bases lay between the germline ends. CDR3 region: CSASGGGAYNEQFF. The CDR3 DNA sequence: TGCAGTGCTAGTGGTGGAGGGGCCTACAATGAGCAGTTCTTC.

CDR3 sequence: CASSPPGLAEQETQYF. CDR3 bases: TGTGCCAGCTCACCACCGGGACTAGCGGAACAAGAGACCCAGTACTTC. The chain couples TRBV18 to TRBJ2-5; the match to TRBD2 covers 11 bases. Losses at the gene ends were 0 bases for V and 2 bases for J; bases not matched to a gene: 2. Germline assignment: CDR1 KGHSH and CDR2 LQKENI. The length of the CDR3 is 16 residues.

CDR3 in amino acids: CASSLRTSGYTGELFF. CDR3 sequence (DNA): TGTGCCAGCAGCTTAAGGACTAGCGGATACACCGGGGAGCTGTTTTTT. The chain has TRBV13 and TRBJ2-2, with TRBD2 matching over 10 bases. Per the germline V gene, CDR1 is PRHDT and CDR2 is FYEKMQ (reference sequence). V shed 2 bases and J 3 bases; nucleotides not matched to a gene: 3. The CDR3 sequence is 16 residues long.

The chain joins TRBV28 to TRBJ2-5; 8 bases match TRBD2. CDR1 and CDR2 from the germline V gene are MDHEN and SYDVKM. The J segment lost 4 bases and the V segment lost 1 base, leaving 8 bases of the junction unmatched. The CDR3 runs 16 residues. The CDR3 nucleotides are TGTGCCAGCAGTTTATCACGGGAGGGTCTCGGAGAGACCCAGTACTTC. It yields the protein CASSLSREGLGETQYF.

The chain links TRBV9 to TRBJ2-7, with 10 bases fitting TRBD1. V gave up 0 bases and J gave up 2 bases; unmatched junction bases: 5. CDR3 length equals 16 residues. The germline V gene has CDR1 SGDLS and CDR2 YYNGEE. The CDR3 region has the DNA TGTGCCAGCAGCGTAGCGGGACAGGGGCCTCCCTACGAGCAGTACTTC. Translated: CASSVAGQGPPYEQYF.

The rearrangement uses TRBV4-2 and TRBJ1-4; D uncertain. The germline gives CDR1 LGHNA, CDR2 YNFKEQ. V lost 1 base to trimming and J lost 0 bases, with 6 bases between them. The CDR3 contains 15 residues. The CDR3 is CASSQVRATNEKLFF. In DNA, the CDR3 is TGTGCCAGCAGCCAAGTTCGGGCAACTAATGAAAAACTGTTTTTT.

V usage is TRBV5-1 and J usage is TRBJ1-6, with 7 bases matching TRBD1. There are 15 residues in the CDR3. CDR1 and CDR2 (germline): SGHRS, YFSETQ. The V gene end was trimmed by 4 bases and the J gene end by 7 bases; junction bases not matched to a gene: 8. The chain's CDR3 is CASSPDRVGNSPLHF. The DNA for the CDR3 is TGCGCCAGCAGCCCAGACAGGGTGGGCAATTCACCCCTCCACTTT.

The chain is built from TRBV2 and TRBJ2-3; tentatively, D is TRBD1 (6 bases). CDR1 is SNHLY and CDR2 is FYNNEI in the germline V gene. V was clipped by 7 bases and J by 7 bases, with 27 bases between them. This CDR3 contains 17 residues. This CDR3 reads CASTEPKDRSDIYTQYF. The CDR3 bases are TGTGCCAGCACCGAACCAAAAGACAGGTCTGACATATATACGCAGTATTTT.

CDR3 loop: CASSFYDETGTENTEAFF. As DNA, the CDR3 is TGTGCCAGCAGCTTCTACGACGAAACCGGGACTGAGAACACTGAAGCTTTCTTT. The chain uses TRBV5-5 and TRBJ1-1; D might be TRBD1 (5 bases). The germline V gene has CDR1 SGHKS and CDR2 YYEKEE (reference sequence). The V and J ends lost 2 bases and 1 base respectively, with 21 bases between them. CDR3 length equals 18 residues.